This passage covers 17 T cell receptor beta chains from one sample sequenced in a study of shared clonotypes between healthy human individuals (dated by TCRdb to 2018 to 2020). To prepare the library, the immunoSEQ multiplex PCR assay was applied. This is the immuneACCESS table as TCRdb keeps it, with only in-frame sequences that have V and J called. A part of the clones is gone; compared with another copy, unresolved V genes explain less than half, and the rest is unexplained. Here the sample has some 490,000 clones; about 72% occur a single time. The ten largest make up 12% of the sample. The sample comprised PBMCs. These receptors all come from a woman between 40 and 55 years old in good health. Some clones in this sample may be carry-over from other donors' samples.

This chain connects TRBV5-4 to TRBJ2-3, with 11 positions matching TRBD2. CDR3 size: 16 residues. Germline-derived CDR1 and CDR2 are SGHNT and YYREEE (reference sequence). V was clipped by 3 bases and J by 1 base; unmatched bases: 4. In DNA form, the CDR3 reads TGTGCCAGCAGCTGGGGGGGACTAGCGGGCACAGATACGCAGTATTTT. Protein sequence: CASSWGGLAGTDTQYF.

Notes on this clone: The same CDR3 also results from other DNA sequences found in this sample. CDR3 DNA sequence: TGTGCCAGCAGTTCCACTCTTACAGGGGCAAGGGATGGCTACACCTTC. Translated: CASSSTLTGARDGYTF. The chain carries TRBV28 and TRBJ1-2; TRBD1 agrees at 7 bases. Trimming at V came to 4 bases and at J to 6 bases, leaving 14 bases not matched to a gene. Germline-derived CDR1 and CDR2 are MDHEN and SYDVKM. The CDR3 sequence is 16 residues long.

This clone is medium-sized (0.01 to 0.1%) by share. This sample includes further DNA sequences coding for the same CDR3. The chain carries TRBV5-1 and TRBJ2-3; D remains unclear. The germline V and J ends were trimmed by 4 bases and 6 bases, with 15 bases remaining between them. The germline V gene encodes CDR1 SGHRS and CDR2 YFSETQ. The CDR3 totals 14 residues. The CDR3 here is CASSAASVGDTQYF. CDR3 nucleotide sequence: TGCGCCAGCAGCGCAGCTAGTGTCGGGGATACGCAGTATTTT. Full variable domain (rest looked up from reference TRBV5-1 and TRBJ2-3): KAGVTQTPRYLIKTRGQQVTLSCSPISGHRSVSWYQQTPGQGLQFLFEYFSETQRNKGNFPGRFSGRQFSNSRSEMNVSTLELGDSALYLCASSAASVGDTQYFGPGTRLTVL.

V gene TRBV5-4 combines with J gene TRBJ2-2; TRBD2 matches 14 bases. The germline gives CDR1 SGHNT, CDR2 YYREEE (reference sequence). V gave up 4 bases and J gave up 5 bases; unmatched junction bases: 4. This CDR3 region has 16 residues. CDR3 in amino acids: CASSPGLAGGTGELFF. For the CDR3, the DNA is TGTGCCAGCAGCCCTGGACTAGCGGGAGGAACCGGGGAGCTGTTTTTT.

The V and J genes are TRBV4-3 and TRBJ2-7, with D perhaps matching TRBD1 (5 bases). Germline V gives CDR1 LGHNA, CDR2 YSLEER. Between the trimmed V and J ends, which lost 1 base and 6 bases, there was a span of 13 bases. The CDR3 is 14 amino acids. Here the CDR3 DNA reads TGCGCCAGCAGCCAAGTGATCCAGGGCGGCGAGCAGTACTTC. Amino acids: CASSQVIQGGEQYF.

This clone was recorded once. The gene calls are TRBV19 and TRBJ2-7, with D tentatively TRBD1 or TRBD2 (5 bases each). This CDR3 has 13 residues. Germline V gene sequence: CDR1 LNHDA, CDR2 SQIVND (reference sequence). Between the trimmed V and J ends, which lost 1 base and 6 bases, there was a span of 10 bases. CDR3 sequence (DNA): TGTGCCAGTAGTATAGCCAGGGAGCGCGAGCAGTACTTC. This codes for CASSIAREREQYF.

Points on this clone: This sequence may be a read error, since a much larger clone differs from it by one base. At the DNA level, this CDR3 is encoded by other sequences in the same sample as well. The chain couples TRBV7-9 to TRBJ1-2, with D possibly being TRBD1 (5 bases). The germline CDR1 and CDR2 sequences are SEHNR and FQNEAQ (reference sequence). The CDR3 consists of 12 residues. V dropped 9 bases and J dropped 8 bases, with 16 bases sitting between them. As DNA, the CDR3 is TGTGCCAGTAGCCCCATTACAGGAGGCTACACCTTC. Residues: CASSPITGGYTF.

The chain links TRBV10-3 to TRBJ1-3, with TRBD1 matching over 7 bases. The CDR3 loop spans 15 amino acids. The J segment lost 0 bases and the V segment lost 4 bases, leaving 3 bases of the junction unmatched. CDR1 is ENHRY and CDR2 is SYGVKD in the germline V gene. As DNA, the CDR3 is TGTGCCATCAGTGTCCGGGACAGCTCTGGAAACACCATATATTTT. Translation gives CAISVRDSSGNTIYF.

The J gene is TRBJ2-2, the V gene TRBV7-8, with D possibly TRBD1 on 5 matching bases. The CDR3 is 18 amino acids. V dropped 4 bases and J dropped 2 bases, with 20 bases sitting between them. CDR1 is SGHVS and CDR2 is FQNEAQ in the germline V gene. The CDR3 here is CASSSSPSGPANTGELFF. For the CDR3, the DNA is TGTGCCAGCAGCTCCAGCCCCTCAGGGCCAGCAAACACCGGGGAGCTGTTTTTT.

The chain couples TRBV7-8 to TRBJ1-2, with D possibly being TRBD1 (6 bases). The CDR3 loop spans 14 amino acids. V was clipped by 1 base and J by 2 bases, with 8 bases between them. The germline CDR1 and CDR2 sequences are SGHVS and FQNEAQ. Here the CDR3 reads CASSLGTANYGYTF. CDR3 coding DNA: TGTGCCAGCAGCTTAGGGACAGCCAACTATGGCTACACCTTC.

The V call is TRBV6-6, the J call TRBJ2-3, with D perhaps matching TRBD2 (5 bases). V lost 7 bases to trimming and J lost 2 bases, with 10 bases between them. The CDR3 runs to 13 residues. CDR1 is MNHNY, CDR2 SVGAGI, per germline (reference sequence). This chain's CDR3 is CASIREFTDTQYF. CDR3 sequence (DNA): TGTGCCAGCATTCGGGAATTCACAGATACGCAGTATTTT.

The chain uses TRBV19 and TRBJ1-3; no clear D. Germline V CDR1 and CDR2: LNHDA, SQIVND (reference sequence). This CDR3 is 14 amino acids long. The V end was cut by 7 bases, the J end by 0 bases, with 10 bases between. DNA of the CDR3: TGTGCCAGTAAGCGGGCGTCCTCTGGAAACACCATATATTTT. Protein: CASKRASSGNTIYF.

This clone was seen only a few times. The V call is TRBV7-2, the J call TRBJ1-1; 9 bases are shared with TRBD1. V lost 5 bases, J lost 10 bases, and 5 bases stayed unmatched. Looked up from germline, CDR1 is SGHTA and CDR2 is FQGNSA. This CDR3 has 12 amino acids. The CDR3 is CASSLRTGAAFF. The CDR3 coding sequence is TGTGCCAGCAGCCTACGGACAGGGGCAGCTTTCTTT.

This rearrangement joins TRBV7-2 to TRBJ1-1; possibly TRBD1 for D (6 bases). CDR1 is SGHTA and CDR2 is FQGNSA in the germline V gene. This CDR3 has 17 amino acids. The germline V and J ends were trimmed by 4 bases and 5 bases, with 23 bases remaining between them. CDR3 sequence reads: CASSSRGYRARGTEAFF. The DNA of the CDR3 is TGTGCCAGCAGCTCAAGGGGGTACAGAGCAAGGGGAACTGAAGCTTTCTTT.

The V gene is TRBV6-1, the J gene TRBJ2-7; 8 nucleotides match TRBD1. CDR3 length equals 15 residues. V trimming: 3 bases; J trimming: 4 bases; junction bases outside the gene matches: 8. Per germline, CDR1 MNHNS and CDR2 SASEGT. CDR3 sequence (DNA): TGTGCCAGCAGTGAGGGTGCAGGGGGCCTATACGAGCAGTACTTC. It encodes CASSEGAGGLYEQYF.

CDR3 protein: CAWSLGQGRSGANVLTF. DNA of the CDR3: TGTGCCTGGAGTTTGGGACAGGGAAGATCTGGGGCCAACGTCCTGACTTTC. The chain has TRBV30 and TRBJ2-6; 9 nucleotides align to TRBD1. The CDR3 has 17 amino acids. The V segment lost 2 bases and the J segment 1 base; nucleotides outside the gene matches: 6. Per the germline V gene, CDR1 is GTSNPN and CDR2 is SVGIG (reference sequence).

The chain links TRBV27 to TRBJ1-5; D unresolved. There are 11 residues in the CDR3. Trimming left V 11 bases short and J 7 bases short, with 12 bases between. The germline gives CDR1 MNHEY, CDR2 SMNVEV (reference sequence). In nucleotides, the CDR3 is TGTGCCCCCGAGGGAGGACAGCCCCAGCATTTT. It encodes CAPEGGQPQHF.